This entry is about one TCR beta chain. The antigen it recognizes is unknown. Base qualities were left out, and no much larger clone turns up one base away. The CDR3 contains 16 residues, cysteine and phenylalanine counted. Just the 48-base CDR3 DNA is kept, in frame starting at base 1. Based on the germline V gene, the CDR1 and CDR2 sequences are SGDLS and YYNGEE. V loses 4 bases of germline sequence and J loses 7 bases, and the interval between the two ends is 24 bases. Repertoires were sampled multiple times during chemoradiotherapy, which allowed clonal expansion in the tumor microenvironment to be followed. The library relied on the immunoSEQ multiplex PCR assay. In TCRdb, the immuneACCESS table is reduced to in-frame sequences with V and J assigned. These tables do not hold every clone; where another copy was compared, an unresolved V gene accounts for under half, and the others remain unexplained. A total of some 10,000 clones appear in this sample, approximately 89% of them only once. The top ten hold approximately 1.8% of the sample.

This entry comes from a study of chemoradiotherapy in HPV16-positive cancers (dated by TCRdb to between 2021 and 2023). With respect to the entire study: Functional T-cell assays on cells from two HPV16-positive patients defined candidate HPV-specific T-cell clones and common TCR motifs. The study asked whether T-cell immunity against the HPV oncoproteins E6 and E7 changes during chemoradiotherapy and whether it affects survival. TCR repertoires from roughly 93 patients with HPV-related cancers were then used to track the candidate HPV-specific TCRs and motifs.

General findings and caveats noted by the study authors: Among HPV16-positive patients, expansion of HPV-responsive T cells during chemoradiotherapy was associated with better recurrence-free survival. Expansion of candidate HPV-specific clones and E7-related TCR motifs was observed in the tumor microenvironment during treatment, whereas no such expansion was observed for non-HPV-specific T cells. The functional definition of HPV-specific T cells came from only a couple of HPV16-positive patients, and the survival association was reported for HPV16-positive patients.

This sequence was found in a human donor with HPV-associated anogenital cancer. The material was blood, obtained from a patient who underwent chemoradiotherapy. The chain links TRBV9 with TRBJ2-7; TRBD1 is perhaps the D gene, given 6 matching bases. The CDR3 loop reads CASSPREGDPRFEQYF. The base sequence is TGTGCCAGCAGCCCTAGAGAGGGGGATCCAAGGTTTGAGCAGTACTTC.